These 14 T cell receptor beta chains share one sample of origin, sequenced in a study of cytomegalovirus exposure and HLA in healthy donors (dated by TCRdb to 2015 to 2018). The library came from the immunoSEQ multiplex PCR assay. This immuneACCESS table, as held by TCRdb, lists in-frame sequences with V and J called but not all clones. Of the missing ones, under half trace to an unresolved V gene in checked studies; the others have no known cause. The sample contains 250,000 to 400,000 clones, approximately 86% of them found a single time. The leading ten clones occupy approximately 0.9% of the sample. The sequenced sample was PBMCs. The receptors were sampled from a man aged 30 to 45 in good health and CMV-seronegative.

CDR3 region: CASSDKGQGFGNTIYF. The CDR3 DNA reads as TGTGCCAGCAGCGATAAGGGACAGGGGTTTGGAAACACCATATATTTT. The V and J genes are TRBV2 and TRBJ1-3, with 10 bases identical to TRBD1. Trimming took 6 bases from V and 3 from J; bases not matched to a gene: 8. The CDR3 extends over 16 amino acids. The germline CDR1 and CDR2 sequences are SNHLY and FYNNEI. Full variable domain (rest looked up from reference TRBV2 and TRBJ1-3): EPEVTQTPSHQVTQMGQEVILRCVPISNHLYFYWYRQILGQKVEFLVSFYNNEISEKSEIFDDQFSVERPDGSNFTLKIRSTKLEDSAMYFCASSDKGQGFGNTIYFGEGSWLTVV.

V is TRBV27 and J is TRBJ2-7; possibly TRBD2 for D (5 bases). Germline V CDR1 and CDR2: MNHEY, SMNVEV (reference sequence). The CDR3 contains 11 residues. The V and J ends lost 4 bases and 7 bases respectively, with 8 bases between them. The chain's CDR3 is CASSSRGEQYF. The CDR3 nucleotides read TGTGCCAGCAGTTCAAGAGGGGAGCAGTACTTC.

This rearrangement joins TRBV4-2 to TRBJ1-1; the match to TRBD1 covers 9 bases. The CDR3 is 17 residues long. V gave up 1 base and J gave up 2 bases; unmatched junction bases: 8. Germline CDR1 reads LGHNA; CDR2 reads YNFKEQ. The CDR3 DNA reads as TGTGCCAGCAGCCAAGTGGGGACAGGGATTAGAAACACTGAAGCTTTCTTT. Its translation is CASSQVGTGIRNTEAFF.

The chain has TRBV18 and TRBJ2-3; 11 bases agree with TRBD2. The CDR3 covers 17 residues. V lost 0 bases and J lost 4; bases outside the gene matches: 6. The germline V gene encodes CDR1 KGHSH and CDR2 LQKENI. Written as DNA, the CDR3 is TGTGCCAGCTCACCACCCTTCGGTAGCGGGGGGGCAGATACGCAGTATTTT. This sequence encodes CASSPPFGSGGADTQYF.

V gene TRBV6-5 combines with J gene TRBJ2-7; D gene uncertain. The CDR3 sequence is 13 residues long. The germline V gene encodes CDR1 MNHEY and CDR2 SVGAGI. V was clipped by 7 bases and J by 0 bases, with 10 bases between them. The CDR3 protein is CASTLPDSYEQYF. In DNA, the CDR3 is TGTGCCAGCACGCTGCCAGACTCCTACGAGCAGTACTTC.

This chain uses TRBV18 with TRBJ1-2; D is unclear. V was clipped by 5 bases and J by 5 bases, with 9 bases between them. Looked up from germline, CDR1 is KGHSH and CDR2 is LQKENI. The CDR3 is made up of 12 amino acids. CDR3: CASSIQSYGYTF. The CDR3 DNA follows: TGTGCCAGCTCAATCCAGTCGTATGGCTACACCTTC.

CDR3 region: CASSVRGMNTEAFF. DNA of the CDR3: TGTGCCAGCAGTGTAAGGGGGATGAACACTGAAGCTTTCTTT. This rearrangement joins TRBV6-1 to TRBJ1-1, with TRBD1 as a possible D gene (6 bases). Germline V gene data show CDR1 as MNHNS and CDR2 as SASEGT. The V and J ends lost 4 bases and 0 bases respectively, with 9 bases between them. This CDR3 has 14 amino acids.

The rearrangement uses TRBV6-1 and TRBJ2-7, with a possible D match to TRBD2 (5 bases). The CDR3 is made up of 15 amino acids. CDR1 and CDR2 from the germline V gene are MNHNS and SASEGT. Between the trimmed V and J ends, which lost 3 bases and 0 bases, there was a span of 12 bases. CDR3 sequence reads: CASSDVEAASYEQYF. For the CDR3, the DNA is TGTGCCAGCAGTGATGTGGAGGCAGCCTCCTACGAGCAGTACTTC.

V usage is TRBV14 and J usage is TRBJ2-7, with TRBD1 as a possible D gene (5 bases). This CDR3 has 16 residues. From germline, CDR1 is SGHDN and CDR2 FVKESK. V was clipped by 0 bases and J by 1 base, with 13 bases between them. The DNA for the CDR3 is TGTGCCAGCAGCCAAGATCGCAGGGTAATTTCCTACGAGCAGTACTTC. Translated, it gives CASSQDRRVISYEQYF.

This clone was observed a few times. The chain links TRBV2 to TRBJ1-2, with TRBD1 matching over 10 bases. The CDR3 consists of 14 residues. V shed 8 bases, J shed 7 bases, and the junction held 10 bases outside the gene matches. CDR1 and CDR2 from the germline V gene are SNHLY and FYNNEI. CDR3 residues: CASPTGTGVTGYTF. The DNA of the CDR3 is TGTGCCAGCCCGACCGGGACAGGGGTTACTGGCTACACCTTC.

This clone showed up just once. The V and J genes are TRBV5-1 and TRBJ2-3; 9 bases line up with TRBD1. With 4 bases clipped from V and 5 bases from J, the junction kept 5 bases outside the gene matches. The CDR3 spans 14 residues. Germline loops: CDR1 SGHRS, CDR2 YFSETQ. CDR3 nucleotide sequence: TGCGCCAGCAGCGGGACAGGGCGAAAAGATACGCAGTATTTT. As protein: CASSGTGRKDTQYF.

This sequence joins TRBV19 and TRBJ2-2; 10 bases agree with TRBD1. J gave up 3 bases and V 10 bases, and 8 bases lay outside the gene matches. This CDR3 has 15 amino acids. Germline assignment: CDR1 LNHDA and CDR2 SQIVND (reference sequence). This CDR3 is CATRDRGPYTGELFF. The CDR3 DNA sequence: TGTGCCACCCGGGACAGGGGACCGTACACCGGGGAGCTGTTTTTT.

The chain joins TRBV27 to TRBJ2-7; 8 nucleotides agree with TRBD2. J was trimmed by 4 bases and V by 2 bases; bases with no gene match: 10. From germline, CDR1 is MNHEY and CDR2 SMNVEV (reference sequence). This CDR3 is 16 amino acids long. CDR3 bases: TGTGCCAGCAGTTTAAACACGGGACTAGTTTCTTACGAGCAGTACTTC. It yields the protein CASSLNTGLVSYEQYF.

This rearrangement joins TRBV7-2 to TRBJ2-5; 8 nucleotides match TRBD1. J lost 5 bases, V lost 5 bases, and 13 bases had no gene match. The CDR3 has 16 residues. Germline values: CDR1 SGHTA, CDR2 FQGNSA. The CDR3 nucleotides are TGTGCCAGCAGCCACCCCCCCCGGACAGGGAGGGAGACCCAGTACTTC. It codes for CASSHPPRTGRETQYF.